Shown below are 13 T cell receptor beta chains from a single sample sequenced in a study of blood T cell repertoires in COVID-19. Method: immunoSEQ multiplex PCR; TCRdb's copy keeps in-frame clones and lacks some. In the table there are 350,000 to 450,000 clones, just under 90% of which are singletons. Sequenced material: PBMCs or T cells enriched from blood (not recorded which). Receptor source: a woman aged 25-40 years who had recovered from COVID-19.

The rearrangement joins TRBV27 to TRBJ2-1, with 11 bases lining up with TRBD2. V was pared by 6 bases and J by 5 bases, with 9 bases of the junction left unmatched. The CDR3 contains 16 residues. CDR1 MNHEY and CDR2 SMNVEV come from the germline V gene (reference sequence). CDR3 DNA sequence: TGTGCCAGCAGACTACTAGCGGGAGCCACCAACAATGAGCAGTTCTTC. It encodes CASRLLAGATNNEQFF.

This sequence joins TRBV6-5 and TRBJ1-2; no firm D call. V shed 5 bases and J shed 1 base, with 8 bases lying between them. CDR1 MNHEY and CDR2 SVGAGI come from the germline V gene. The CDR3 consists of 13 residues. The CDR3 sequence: CASSPTDNYGYTF. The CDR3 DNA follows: TGTGCCAGCAGTCCTACAGATAACTATGGCTACACCTTC.

The CDR3 coding sequence is TGCGCCAGCAGCTTTCTCGGGGCAGATACGCAGTATTTT. Its translation: CASSFLGADTQYF. The gene calls are TRBV5-1 and TRBJ2-3; a weak D match, TRBD2 (5 bases). V shed 2 bases and J shed 4 bases, with 8 bases lying between them. The CDR3 is 13 residues long. CDR1 SGHRS and CDR2 YFSETQ come from the germline V gene.

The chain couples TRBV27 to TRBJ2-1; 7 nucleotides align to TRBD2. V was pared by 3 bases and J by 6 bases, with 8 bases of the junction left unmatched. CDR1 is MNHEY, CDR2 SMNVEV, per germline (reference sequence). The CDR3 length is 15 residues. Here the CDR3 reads CASSFSAGTPNEQFF. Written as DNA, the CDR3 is TGTGCCAGCAGTTTCTCAGCGGGGACCCCCAATGAGCAGTTCTTC.

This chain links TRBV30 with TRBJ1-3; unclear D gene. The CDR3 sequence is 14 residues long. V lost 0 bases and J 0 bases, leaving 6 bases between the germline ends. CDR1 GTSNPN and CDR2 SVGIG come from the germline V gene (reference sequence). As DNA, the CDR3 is TGTGCCTGGAGTGTTAGCAGCTCTGGAAACACCATATATTTT. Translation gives CAWSVSSSGNTIYF.

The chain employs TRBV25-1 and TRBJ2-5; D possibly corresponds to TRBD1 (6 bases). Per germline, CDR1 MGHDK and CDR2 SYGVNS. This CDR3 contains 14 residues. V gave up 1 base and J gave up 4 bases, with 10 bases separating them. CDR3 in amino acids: CASSEWRGGETQYF. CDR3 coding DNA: TGTGCCAGCAGTGAATGGAGAGGGGGAGAGACCCAGTACTTC.

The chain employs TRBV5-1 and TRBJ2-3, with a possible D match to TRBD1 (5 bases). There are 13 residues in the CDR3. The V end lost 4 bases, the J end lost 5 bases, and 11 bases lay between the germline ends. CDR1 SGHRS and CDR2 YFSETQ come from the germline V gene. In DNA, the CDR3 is TGCGCCAGCAGCCTCACTCAGGGAGATACGCAGTATTTT. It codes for CASSLTQGDTQYF.

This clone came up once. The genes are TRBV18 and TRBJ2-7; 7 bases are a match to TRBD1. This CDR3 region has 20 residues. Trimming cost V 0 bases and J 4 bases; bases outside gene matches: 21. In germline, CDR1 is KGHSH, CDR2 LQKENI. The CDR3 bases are TGTGCCAGCTCACCACCTTTGTCCCCTGCGACAGGGTGGGTGAGGTACGAGCAGTACTTC. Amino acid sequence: CASSPPLSPATGWVRYEQYF.

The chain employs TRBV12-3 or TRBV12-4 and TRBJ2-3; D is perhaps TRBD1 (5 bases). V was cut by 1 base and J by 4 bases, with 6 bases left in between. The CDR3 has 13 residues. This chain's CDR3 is CASSLGRADTQYF. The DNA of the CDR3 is TGTGCCAGCAGTTTAGGCAGGGCAGATACGCAGTATTTT.

The CDR3 spells CASSRLAIGSYNEQFF. The CDR3 DNA reads TGTGCCAGCAGCCGACTAGCGATTGGTTCCTACAATGAGCAGTTCTTC. This chain joins TRBV3-1 (or the pseudogene TRBV3-2) and TRBJ2-1, with TRBD2 matching over 8 bases. V shed 4 bases and J 1 base; nucleotides not matched to a gene: 6. The CDR3 spans 16 residues. CDR1 is LGHDT and CDR2 is YNNKEL in the germline V gene (reference sequence).

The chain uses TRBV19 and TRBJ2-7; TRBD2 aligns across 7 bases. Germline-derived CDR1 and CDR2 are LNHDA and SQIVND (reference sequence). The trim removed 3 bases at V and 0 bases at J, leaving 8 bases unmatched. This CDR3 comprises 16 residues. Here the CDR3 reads CASSIRDSGLSYEQYF. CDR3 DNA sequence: TGTGCCAGTAGTATTCGGGATAGCGGGCTCTCCTACGAGCAGTACTTC.

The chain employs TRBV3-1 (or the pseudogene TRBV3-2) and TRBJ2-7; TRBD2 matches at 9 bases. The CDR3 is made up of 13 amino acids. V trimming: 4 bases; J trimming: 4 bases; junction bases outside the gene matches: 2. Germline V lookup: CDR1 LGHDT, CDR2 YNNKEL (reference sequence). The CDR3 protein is CASSPLAGYEQYF. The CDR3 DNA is TGTGCCAGCAGCCCCCTAGCGGGGTACGAGCAGTACTTC.

CDR3 region: CASSFLADSGNTIYF. CDR3 DNA: TGTGCCAGCAGTTTCCTTGCAGACTCTGGAAACACCATATATTTT. V and J are TRBV28 and TRBJ1-3; no clear D. The V and J ends lost 3 bases and 0 bases respectively, with 9 bases between them. The germline CDR1 and CDR2 sequences are MDHEN and SYDVKM. This CDR3 comprises 15 residues.